The rows below give T cell receptor beta chains drawn from one sample of a study of blood T cell repertoires in COVID-19. Sequencing was performed with immunoSEQ multiplex PCR; in TCRdb, only in-frame clones are kept and a portion is missing. Among a few hundred thousand clones listed, about 87% were seen once. Sequencing used peripheral blood. The receptors derive from a man aged 55 to 70 who had recovered from COVID-19. Each CDR3 is given with its conserved first and last residue. A D gene is named only where the DNA matches it firmly. Only some rows state a clone size, as once, few, many or a class for expanded clones.

D gene: .
V gene: TRBV13
clone size: .
J gene: TRBJ2-7
CDR3 DNA: TGTGCCAGCAGCTTTCAGGGTTCCTACGAGCAGTACTTC
CDR3 protein: CASSFQGSYEQYF

D gene: .
V gene: TRBV5-5
clone size: once
J gene: TRBJ2-5
CDR3 DNA: TGTGCCAGCAGCTTGGGCGCCCAAGAGACCCAGTACTTC
CDR3 protein: CASSLGAQETQYF

D gene: TRBD2
V gene: TRBV5-1
clone size: .
J gene: TRBJ2-3
CDR3 DNA: TGCGCCAGCACAAAGCGGGGGGGCCGAGTGGAATCAGATACGCAGTATTTT
CDR3 protein: CASTKRGGRVESDTQYF

D gene: TRBD1
V gene: TRBV18
clone size: .
J gene: TRBJ1-4
CDR3 DNA: TGTGCCAGCTCACCACCGACAGGGGCGGAAAAACTGTTTTTT
CDR3 protein: CASSPPTGAEKLFF

D gene: TRBD1
V gene: TRBV10-3
clone size: .
J gene: TRBJ1-2
CDR3 DNA: TGTGCCATCACCGCATACGGGACAGGCCCTGACTTTAACTATGGCTACACCTTC
CDR3 protein: CAITAYGTGPDFNYGYTF

D gene: TRBD2
V gene: TRBV4-2
clone size: .
J gene: TRBJ2-1
CDR3 DNA: TGTGCCAGCAGCCAATCCAGGACTAGCGGGACGATTTACGGTGAGCAGTTCTTC
CDR3 protein: CASSQSRTSGTIYGEQFF

D gene: TRBD1
V gene: TRBV7-9
clone size: .
J gene: TRBJ1-5
CDR3 DNA: TGTGCCAGCAGCTTAGTGGTTGGACAGGGGATGGCTCAGCCCCAGCATTTT
CDR3 protein: CASSLVVGQGMAQPQHF

D gene: .
V gene: TRBV6-5
clone size: .
J gene: TRBJ1-5
CDR3 DNA: TGTGCCAGCAGTCCCGGGGGACCTCAGCCCCAGCATTTT
CDR3 protein: CASSPGGPQPQHF

D gene: TRBD1
V gene: TRBV7-2
clone size: .
J gene: TRBJ2-2
CDR3 DNA: TGTGCCAGCAGCTTAGAGACAGGGCTTTCCGGGGAGCTGTTTTTT
CDR3 protein: CASSLETGLSGELFF

D gene: .
V gene: TRBV9
clone size: .
J gene: TRBJ1-2
CDR3 DNA: TGTGCCAGCAGCCCTGACGGACAGACAATATATGGCTACACCTTC
CDR3 protein: CASSPDGQTIYGYTF

D gene: .
V gene: TRBV7-9
clone size: once
J gene: TRBJ1-2
CDR3 DNA: TGTGCCAGCAGCTTAGGTCCAGGGAGGGGCGGCTATGGCTACACCTTC
CDR3 protein: CASSLGPGRGGYGYTF

D gene: .
V gene: TRBV6-5
clone size: .
J gene: TRBJ2-3
CDR3 DNA: TGTGCCAGCAGTTACTCGAAAGCTGAAACAGATACGCAGTATTTT
CDR3 protein: CASSYSKAETDTQYF

D gene: TRBD1
V gene: TRBV29-1
clone size: .
J gene: TRBJ2-2
CDR3 DNA: TGCAGCGTTACGGGACAGGGGAAGGGCGGGGAGCTGTTTTTT
CDR3 protein: CSVTGQGKGGELFF

D gene: TRBD1
V gene: TRBV4-2
clone size: .
J gene: TRBJ1-2
CDR3 DNA: TGTGCCAGCAGCCAAATCTCGACCGGGACAGTCGATGGCTACACCTTC
CDR3 protein: CASSQISTGTVDGYTF

D gene: TRBD2
V gene: TRBV7-3
clone size: .
J gene: TRBJ2-5
CDR3 DNA: TGTGCCAGCAGCTTAACCGGGACTAGCGTTGAGACCCAGTACTTC
CDR3 protein: CASSLTGTSVETQYF

D gene: .
V gene: TRBV19
clone size: .
J gene: TRBJ1-6
CDR3 DNA: TGTGCCAGTAGTATACGCAGGGTGACTAGCTCACCCCTCCACTTT
CDR3 protein: CASSIRRVTSSPLHF

D gene: TRBD2
V gene: TRBV5-1
clone size: .
J gene: TRBJ2-7
CDR3 DNA: TGCGCCAGCAGCCTAGCGGGGGGCCACTACGAGCAGTACTTC
CDR3 protein: CASSLAGGHYEQYF

D gene: .
V gene: TRBV30
clone size: .
J gene: TRBJ1-5
CDR3 DNA: TGTGCCTGGAGTGTCACTTTCGACAGGAATCAGCCCCAGCATTTT
CDR3 protein: CAWSVTFDRNQPQHF

D gene: .
V gene: TRBV4-1
clone size: .
J gene: TRBJ2-4
CDR3 DNA: TGCGCCAGCAGCCAAGGATTGGCCGACTCCATAGCCAAAAACATTCAGTACTTC
CDR3 protein: CASSQGLADSIAKNIQYF

D gene: .
V gene: TRBV10-1
clone size: .
J gene: TRBJ2-1
CDR3 DNA: TGCGCCAGCAGTACAACAGCCTACAATGAGCAGTTCTTC
CDR3 protein: CASSTTAYNEQFF